This TCR beta chain derives from a study of cytomegalovirus exposure and HLA in healthy donors. General observations from the study: A later analysis reportedly identified an Asian-associated ancestry cluster as carrying fewer N-insertions than the roughly 700-donor mean. A later analysis found most CMV-associated TCR beta chains apparently HLA-restricted. Judged likely to be a sequencing artifact was a cluster of highly shared sequence variants. A later analysis appeared to link common viral pathogens to several of the most significant clusters.

The primer mix had 60 Vbeta and 13 Jbeta primers. This table comes from immunoSEQ multiplex PCR, and its TCRdb copy is limited to in-frame clones, with some not included. Of about 240,000 clones listed, around 80% are singletons. This clone was seen just once. Its target is unknown. The source of this sequence is a woman aged 40 to 50 in good health and CMV-seropositive. The material sequenced was PBMCs.

CDR3 bases: TGTGCCAGCAGCTCCCGTTCAGGGGCTGGAAACACCATATATTTT. Amino acids: CASSSRSGAGNTIYF. V is TRBV7-2 and J is TRBJ1-3; TRBD1 might be the D (6 bases). Trimming pared 4 bases from V and 2 bases from J, leaving 12 bases between. The germline CDR1 and CDR2 sequences are SGHTA and FQGNSA. The CDR3 sequence is 15 residues long.